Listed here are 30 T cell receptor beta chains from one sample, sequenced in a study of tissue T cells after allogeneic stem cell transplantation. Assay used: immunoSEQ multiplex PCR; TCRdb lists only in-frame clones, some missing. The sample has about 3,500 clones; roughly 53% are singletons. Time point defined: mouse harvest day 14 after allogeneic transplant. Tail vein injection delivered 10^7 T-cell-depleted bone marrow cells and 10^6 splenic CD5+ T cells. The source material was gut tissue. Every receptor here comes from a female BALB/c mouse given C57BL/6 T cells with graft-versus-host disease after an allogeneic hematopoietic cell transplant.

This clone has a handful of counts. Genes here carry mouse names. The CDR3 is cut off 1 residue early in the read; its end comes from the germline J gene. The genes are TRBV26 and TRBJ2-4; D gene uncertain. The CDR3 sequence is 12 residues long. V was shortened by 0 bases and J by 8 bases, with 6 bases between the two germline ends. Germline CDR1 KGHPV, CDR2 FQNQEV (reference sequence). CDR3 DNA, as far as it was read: TGTGCCAGCAGTCTGTCGGATACCACCTTGTAC. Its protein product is CASSLSDTTLY. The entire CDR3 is CASSLSDTTLYF.

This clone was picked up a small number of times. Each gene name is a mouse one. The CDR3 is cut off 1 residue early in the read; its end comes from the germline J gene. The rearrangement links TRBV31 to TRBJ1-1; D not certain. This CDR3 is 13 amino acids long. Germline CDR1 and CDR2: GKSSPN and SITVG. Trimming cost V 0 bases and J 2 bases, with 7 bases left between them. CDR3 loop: CAWSLTVNTEVFF. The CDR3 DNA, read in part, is TGTGCCTGGAGTCTAACAGTTAACACAGAAGTCTTC.

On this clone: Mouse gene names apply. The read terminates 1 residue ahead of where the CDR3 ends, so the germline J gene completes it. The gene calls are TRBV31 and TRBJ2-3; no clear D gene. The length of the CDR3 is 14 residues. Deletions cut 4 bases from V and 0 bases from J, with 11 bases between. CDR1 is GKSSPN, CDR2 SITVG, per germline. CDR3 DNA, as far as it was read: TGTGCCTGGACCCTCCTTACTAGTGCAGAAACGCTGTAT. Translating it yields CAWTLLTSAETLY. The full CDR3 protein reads CAWTLLTSAETLYF.

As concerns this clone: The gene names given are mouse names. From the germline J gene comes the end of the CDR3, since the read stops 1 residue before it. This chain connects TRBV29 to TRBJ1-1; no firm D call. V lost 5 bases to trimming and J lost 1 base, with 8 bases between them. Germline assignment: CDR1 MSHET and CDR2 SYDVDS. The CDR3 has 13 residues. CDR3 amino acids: CASSPGPNTEVFF. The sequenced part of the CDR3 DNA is TGTGCTAGCAGTCCCGGACCGAACACAGAAGTCTTC.

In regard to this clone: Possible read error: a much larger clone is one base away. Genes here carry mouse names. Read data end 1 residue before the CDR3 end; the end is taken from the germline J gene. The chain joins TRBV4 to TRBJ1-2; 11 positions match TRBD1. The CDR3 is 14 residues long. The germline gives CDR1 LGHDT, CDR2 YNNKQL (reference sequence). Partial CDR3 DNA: TGTACCAGCAGCCGGACAGGGGGCCGGTCCGACTACACC. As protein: CTSSRTGGRSDYT. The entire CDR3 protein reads CTSSRTGGRSDYTF.

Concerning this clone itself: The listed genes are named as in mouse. CDR3 amino acids: CASSRGQFSNERLFF. Incomplete CDR3 DNA: TGTGCCAGCAGTCGTGGACAATTTTCCAACGAAAGATTATTT. The rearrangement links TRBV26 to TRBJ1-4, with D tentatively TRBD1 (5 bases). Coverage ceases 1 residue before the CDR3 finishes, and the germline J gene fills in the end. This CDR3 comprises 15 residues. Germline values: CDR1 KGHPV, CDR2 FQNQEV (reference sequence). V lost 4 bases, J lost 0 bases, and 9 bases lay in between.

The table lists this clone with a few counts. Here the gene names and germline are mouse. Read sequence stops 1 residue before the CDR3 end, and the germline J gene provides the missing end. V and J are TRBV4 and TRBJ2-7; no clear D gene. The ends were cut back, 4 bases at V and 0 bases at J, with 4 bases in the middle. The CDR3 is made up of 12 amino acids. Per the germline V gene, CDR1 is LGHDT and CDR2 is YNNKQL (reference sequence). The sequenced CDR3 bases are TGTGCCAGCAGCTTTAGCTCCTATGAACAGTAC. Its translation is CASSFSSYEQY. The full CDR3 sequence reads CASSFSSYEQYF.

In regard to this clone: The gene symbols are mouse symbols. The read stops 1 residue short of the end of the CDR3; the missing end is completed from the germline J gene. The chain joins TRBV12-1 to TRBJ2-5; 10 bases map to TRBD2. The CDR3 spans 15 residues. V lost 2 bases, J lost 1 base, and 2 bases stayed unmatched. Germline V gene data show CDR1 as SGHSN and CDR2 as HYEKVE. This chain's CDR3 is CASSRLGGYQDTQYF. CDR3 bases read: TGTGCCAGCTCTCGACTGGGGGGTTACCAAGACACCCAGTAC. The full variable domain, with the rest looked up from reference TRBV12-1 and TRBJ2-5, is DSGVVQSPRHIIKEKGGRSVLTCIPISGHSNVVWYQQTLGKELKFLIQHYEKVERDKGFLPSRFSVQQFDDYHSEMNMSALELEDSAMYFCASSRLGGYQDTQYFGPGTRLLVL.

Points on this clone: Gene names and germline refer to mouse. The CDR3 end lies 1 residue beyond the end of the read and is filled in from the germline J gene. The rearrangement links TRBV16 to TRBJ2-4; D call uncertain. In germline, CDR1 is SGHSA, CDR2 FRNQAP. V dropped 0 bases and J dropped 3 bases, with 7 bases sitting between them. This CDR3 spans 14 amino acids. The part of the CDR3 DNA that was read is TGTGCAAGCAGCTTAGAGGGAGAGCAAAACACCTTGTAC. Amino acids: CASSLEGEQNTLY. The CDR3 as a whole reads CASSLEGEQNTLYF. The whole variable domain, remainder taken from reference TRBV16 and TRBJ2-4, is NAGVIQTPRHKVTGKGQEATLWCEPISGHSAVFWYRQTIVQGLEFLTYFRNQAPIDDSGMPKERFSAQMPNQSHSTLKIQSTQPQDSAVYLCASSLEGEQNTLYFGAGTRLSVL.

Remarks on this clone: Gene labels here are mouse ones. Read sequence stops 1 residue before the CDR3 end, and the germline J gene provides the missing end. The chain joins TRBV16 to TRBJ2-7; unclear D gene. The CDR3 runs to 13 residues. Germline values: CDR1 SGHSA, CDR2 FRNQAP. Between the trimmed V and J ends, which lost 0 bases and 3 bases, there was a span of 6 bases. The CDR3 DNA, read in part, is TGTGCAAGCAGCTTAGATATCAGCTATGAACAGTAC. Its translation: CASSLDISYEQY. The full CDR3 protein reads CASSLDISYEQYF.

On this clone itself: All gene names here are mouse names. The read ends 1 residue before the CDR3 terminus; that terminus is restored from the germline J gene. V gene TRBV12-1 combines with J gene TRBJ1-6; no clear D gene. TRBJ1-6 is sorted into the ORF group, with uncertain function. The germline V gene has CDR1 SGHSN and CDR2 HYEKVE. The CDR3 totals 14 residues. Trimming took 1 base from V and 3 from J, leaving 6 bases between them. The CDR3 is CASSLTLYNSPLYF. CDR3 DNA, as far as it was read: TGTGCCAGCTCTCTTACTCTCTATAATTCGCCCCTCTAC.

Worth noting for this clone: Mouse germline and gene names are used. The CDR3 sequence: CASSLLTGERTGQLYF. CDR3 DNA (partial): TGTGCCAGCAGTCTCCTGACAGGGGAGAGGACCGGGCAGCTCTAC. The chain links TRBV26 to TRBJ2-2; 8 positions match TRBD1. The DNA ends 1 residue before the CDR3 does, and the rest of the CDR3 is filled in from the germline J gene. CDR1 is KGHPV and CDR2 is FQNQEV in the germline V gene (reference sequence). This CDR3 contains 16 residues. The trim removed 3 bases at V and 5 bases at J, leaving 8 bases unmatched. Using reference TRBV26 and TRBJ2-2 for the parts outside the CDR3, the full variable domain is NSKVIQTPRYLVKGQGQKAKMRCIPEKGHPVVFWYQQNKNNEFKFLINFQNQEVLQQIDMTEKRFSAECPSNSPCSLEIQSSEAGDSALYLCASSLLTGERTGQLYFGEGSKLTVL.

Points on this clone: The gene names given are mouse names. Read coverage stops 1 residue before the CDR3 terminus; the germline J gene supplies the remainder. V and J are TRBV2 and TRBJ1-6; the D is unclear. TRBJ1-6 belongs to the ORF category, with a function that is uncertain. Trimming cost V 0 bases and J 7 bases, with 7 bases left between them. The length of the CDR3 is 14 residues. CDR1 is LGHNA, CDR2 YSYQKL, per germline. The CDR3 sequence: CASSQDWGNSPLYF. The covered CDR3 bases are TGTGCCAGCAGCCAAGATTGGGGAAATTCGCCCCTCTAC.

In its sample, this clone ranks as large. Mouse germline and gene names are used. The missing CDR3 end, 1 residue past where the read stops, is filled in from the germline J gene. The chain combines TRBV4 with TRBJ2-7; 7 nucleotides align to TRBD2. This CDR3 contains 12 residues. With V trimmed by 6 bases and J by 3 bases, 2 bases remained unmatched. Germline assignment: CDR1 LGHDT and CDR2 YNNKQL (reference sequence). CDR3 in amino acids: CASRRGGYEQYF. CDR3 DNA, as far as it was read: TGTGCCAGCAGACGGGGGGGCTATGAACAGTAC.

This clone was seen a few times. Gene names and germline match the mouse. The DNA read from the CDR3 is TGTGCCAGCTCCCTACAGTCAAACACCGGGCAGCTCTAC. Protein sequence: CASSLQSNTGQLY. The entire CDR3 sequence reads CASSLQSNTGQLYF. The chain uses TRBV12-1 and TRBJ2-2; D remains unclear. The read terminates 1 residue before the CDR3 end, so the remaining end is supplied by the germline J gene. Germline V gives CDR1 SGHSN, CDR2 HYEKVE. The CDR3 runs to 14 residues. Trimming took off 4 bases at V and 0 bases at J, with 8 bases between the two ends. Using reference TRBV12-1 and TRBJ2-2 for the parts outside the CDR3, the full variable domain is DSGVVQSPRHIIKEKGGRSVLTCIPISGHSNVVWYQQTLGKELKFLIQHYEKVERDKGFLPSRFSVQQFDDYHSEMNMSALELEDSAMYFCASSLQSNTGQLYFGEGSKLTVL.

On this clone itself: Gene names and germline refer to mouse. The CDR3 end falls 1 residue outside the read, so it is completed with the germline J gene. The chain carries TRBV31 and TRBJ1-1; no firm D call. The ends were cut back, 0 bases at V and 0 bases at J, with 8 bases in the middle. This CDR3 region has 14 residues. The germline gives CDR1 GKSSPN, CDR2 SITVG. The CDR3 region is CAWSLGLANTEVFF. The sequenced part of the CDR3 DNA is TGTGCCTGGAGTCTGGGCCTCGCAAACACAGAAGTCTTC.

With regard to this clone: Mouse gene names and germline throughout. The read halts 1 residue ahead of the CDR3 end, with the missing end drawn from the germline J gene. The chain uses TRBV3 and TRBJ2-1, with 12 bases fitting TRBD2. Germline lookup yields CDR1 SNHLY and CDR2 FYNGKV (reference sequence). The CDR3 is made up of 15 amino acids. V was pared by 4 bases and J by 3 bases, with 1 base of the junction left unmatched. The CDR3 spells CASSSGLGGYAEQFF. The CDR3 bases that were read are TGTGCCAGCAGCTCGGGACTGGGGGGCTATGCTGAGCAGTTC.

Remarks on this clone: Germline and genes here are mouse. CDR3: CASSLGGRNTLYF. The sequenced CDR3 bases are TGTGCCAGCTCTCTCGGGGGGCGAAACACCTTGTAC. The V call is TRBV12-1, the J call TRBJ2-4; perhaps TRBD2 as D (7 bases). The read ends 1 residue shy of where the CDR3 ends; the end is completed using the germline J gene. The CDR3 spans 13 residues. Trimming left V 0 bases short and J 5 bases short, with 8 bases between. Germline CDR1 is SGHSN and CDR2 is HYEKVE.

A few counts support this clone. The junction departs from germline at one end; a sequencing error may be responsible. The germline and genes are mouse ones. The CDR3 here is CASSLWDKQAPLF. The sequenced CDR3 bases are TGTGCCAGCAGTCTGTGGGACAAGCAGGCTCCGCTT. The chain combines TRBV26 with TRBJ1-5, with D possibly matching TRBD1 (6 bases). With the read ending 1 residue before the CDR3 end, the germline J gene is used to fill in that end. This CDR3 spans 13 amino acids. From germline, CDR1 is KGHPV and CDR2 FQNQEV (reference sequence).

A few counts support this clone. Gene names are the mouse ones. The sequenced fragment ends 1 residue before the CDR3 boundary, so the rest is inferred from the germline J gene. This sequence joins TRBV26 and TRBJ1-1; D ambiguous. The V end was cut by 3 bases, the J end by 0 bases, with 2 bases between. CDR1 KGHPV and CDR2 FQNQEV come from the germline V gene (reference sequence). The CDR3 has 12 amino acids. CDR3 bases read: TGTGCCAGCAGTCTTCAGAACACAGAAGTCTTC. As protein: CASSLQNTEVF. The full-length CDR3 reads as CASSLQNTEVFF.

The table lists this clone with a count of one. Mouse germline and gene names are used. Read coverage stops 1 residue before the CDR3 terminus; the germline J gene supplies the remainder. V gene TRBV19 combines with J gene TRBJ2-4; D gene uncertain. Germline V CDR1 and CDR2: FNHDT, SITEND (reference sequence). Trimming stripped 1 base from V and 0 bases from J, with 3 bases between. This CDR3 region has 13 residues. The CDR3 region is CASSIHSQNTLYF. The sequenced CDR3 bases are TGTGCCAGCAGTATACACAGTCAAAACACCTTGTAC.

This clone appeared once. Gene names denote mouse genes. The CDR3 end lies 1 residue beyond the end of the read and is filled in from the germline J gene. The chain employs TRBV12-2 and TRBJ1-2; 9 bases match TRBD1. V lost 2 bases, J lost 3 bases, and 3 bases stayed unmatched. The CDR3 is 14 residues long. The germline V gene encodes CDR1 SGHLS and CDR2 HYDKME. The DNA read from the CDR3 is TGTGCCAGCTCTCCCGACAGGGGGGACTCCGACTACACC. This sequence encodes CASSPDRGDSDYT. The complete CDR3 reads CASSPDRGDSDYTF. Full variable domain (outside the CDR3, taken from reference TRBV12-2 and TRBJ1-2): NSGVVQSPRYIIKGKGERSILKCIPISGHLSVAWYQQTQGQELKFFIQHYDKMERDKGNLPSRFSVQQFDDYHSEMNMSALELEDSAVYFCASSPDRGDSDYTFGSGTRLLVI.

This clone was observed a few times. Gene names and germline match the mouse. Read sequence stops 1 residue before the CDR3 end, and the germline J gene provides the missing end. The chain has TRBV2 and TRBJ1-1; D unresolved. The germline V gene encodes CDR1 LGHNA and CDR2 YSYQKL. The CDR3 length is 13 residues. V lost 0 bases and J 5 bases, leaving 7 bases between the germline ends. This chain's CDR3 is CASSQDRDTEVFF. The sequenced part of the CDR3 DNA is TGTGCCAGCAGCCAAGATAGGGATACAGAAGTCTTC.

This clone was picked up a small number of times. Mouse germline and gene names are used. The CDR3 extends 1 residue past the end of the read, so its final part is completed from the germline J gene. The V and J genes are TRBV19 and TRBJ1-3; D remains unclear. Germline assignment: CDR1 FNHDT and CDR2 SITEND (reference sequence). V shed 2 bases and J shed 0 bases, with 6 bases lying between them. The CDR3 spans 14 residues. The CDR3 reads CASSIRSSGNTLYF. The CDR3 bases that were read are TGTGCCAGCAGTATTCGCAGTTCTGGAAATACGCTCTAT.

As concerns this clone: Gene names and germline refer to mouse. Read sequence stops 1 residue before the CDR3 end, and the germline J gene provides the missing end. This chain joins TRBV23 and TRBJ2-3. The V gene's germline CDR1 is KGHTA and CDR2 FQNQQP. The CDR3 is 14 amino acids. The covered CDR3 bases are TGCTCCAGCAGTCAGGGCTGGAGTGCAGAAACGCTGTAT. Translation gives CSSSQGWSAETLY. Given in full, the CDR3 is CSSSQGWSAETLYF. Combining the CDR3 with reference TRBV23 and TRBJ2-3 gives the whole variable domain DAAVTQKPRYLIKMKGQEAEMKCIPEKGHTAVFWYQQKQSKELKFLIYFQNQQPLDQIDMVKERFSAVCPSSSLCSLGIRTCEAEDSALYLCSSSQGWSAETLYFGSGTRLTVL.

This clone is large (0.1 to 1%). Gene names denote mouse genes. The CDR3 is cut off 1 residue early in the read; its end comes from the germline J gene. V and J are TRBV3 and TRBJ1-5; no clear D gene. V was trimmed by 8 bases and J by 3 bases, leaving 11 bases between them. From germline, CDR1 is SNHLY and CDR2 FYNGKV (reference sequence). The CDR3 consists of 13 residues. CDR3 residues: CASWGGGNQAPLF. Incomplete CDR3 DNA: TGTGCCAGCTGGGGAGGAGGCAACCAGGCTCCGCTT.

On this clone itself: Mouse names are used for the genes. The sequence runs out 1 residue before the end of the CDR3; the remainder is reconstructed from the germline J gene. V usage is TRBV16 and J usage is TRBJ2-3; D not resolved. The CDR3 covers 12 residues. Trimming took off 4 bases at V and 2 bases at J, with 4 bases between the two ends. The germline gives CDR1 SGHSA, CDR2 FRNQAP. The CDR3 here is CASSSNAETLYF. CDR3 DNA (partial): TGTGCAAGCAGCTCCAATGCAGAAACGCTGTAT.

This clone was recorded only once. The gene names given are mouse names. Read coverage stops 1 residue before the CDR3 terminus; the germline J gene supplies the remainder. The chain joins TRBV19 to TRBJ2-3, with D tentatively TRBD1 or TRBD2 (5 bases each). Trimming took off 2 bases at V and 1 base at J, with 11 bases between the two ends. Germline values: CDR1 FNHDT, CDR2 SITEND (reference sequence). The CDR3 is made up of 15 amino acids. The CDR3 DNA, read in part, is TGTGCCAGCAGTATCCGGGGGAAGGGTGCAGAAACGCTGTAT. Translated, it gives CASSIRGKGAETLY. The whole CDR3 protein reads CASSIRGKGAETLYF.

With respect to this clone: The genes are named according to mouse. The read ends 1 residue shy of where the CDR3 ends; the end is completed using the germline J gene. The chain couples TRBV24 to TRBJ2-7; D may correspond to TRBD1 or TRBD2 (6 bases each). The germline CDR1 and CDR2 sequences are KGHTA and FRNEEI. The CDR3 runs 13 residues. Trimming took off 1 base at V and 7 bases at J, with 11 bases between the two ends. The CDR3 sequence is CASSLSGAGEQYF. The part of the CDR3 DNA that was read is TGTGCCAGCAGTCTGTCGGGGGCGGGGGAACAGTAC.

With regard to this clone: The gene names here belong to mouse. CDR3 DNA, as far as it was read: TGTGCCAGCAGTCTCCGCAGGGAAGTCTTC. This encodes CASSLRREVF. The complete CDR3 protein is CASSLRREVFF. The chain has TRBV26 and TRBJ1-1; D uncertain. The CDR3 is cut off 1 residue early in the read; its end comes from the germline J gene. CDR3 size: 11 residues. CDR1 and CDR2 from the germline V gene are KGHPV and FQNQEV (reference sequence). Between the trimmed V and J ends, which lost 3 bases and 8 bases, there was a span of 7 bases.